A selection of T cell receptor beta chains follows, all from one sample in a study of T-cell memory formation after mild COVID-19. TCRdb reprocessed the 5' RACE reads with MiXCR, giving one entry per CDR3 protein. The table lists under 50,000 distinct CDR3 sequences, roughly 9.8% of them singletons, with around 11% in the top ten. The sequenced sample was PBMCs or a T cell subset sorted from them (not recorded which). These receptors were obtained from an adult woman who had mild COVID-19 (a few samples of this study predate the infection). Cell type and time point are not known. Each CDR3 is given with its conserved first and last residue. The D gene is left open where the match is weak. Where a row states a size, it is once, few, many or the class of an expanded clone; other rows omit it.

.,TRBV25-1,.,TRBJ2-7,CASSEGGQRAYEQYF,TGTGCCAGCAGTGAAGGGGGACAGCGGGCCTACGAGCAGTACTTC
.,TRBV7-6,few,TRBJ2-5,CASGFARQETQYF,TGTGCCAGCGGCTTTGCTAGACAAGAGACCCAGTACTTC
TRBD1,TRBV12-3/TRBV12-4,few,TRBJ2-2,CASSPVGTGRGELFF,TGTGCCAGCTCCCCTGTCGGGACAGGCCGTGGGGAGCTGTTTTTT
.,TRBV24-1,many,TRBJ1-1,CATSDFLETPFTEAFF,TGTGCCACCAGTGATTTCTTGGAGACACCATTCACTGAAGCTTTCTTT
TRBD2,TRBV27,few,TRBJ2-5,CASGPVAGPQETQYF,TGTGCCAGCGGGCCGGTAGCGGGGCCACAAGAGACCCAGTACTTC
TRBD2,TRBV7-2,few,TRBJ2-7,CASSSSGSYEQYF,TGTGCCAGCAGCTCTAGCGGCTCCTACGAGCAGTACTTC
TRBD1,TRBV5-6,few,TRBJ2-3,CASSSLGQGATDTQYF,TGTGCCAGCAGCTCCTTGGGACAGGGGGCTACAGATACGCAGTATTTT
.,TRBV7-8,few,TRBJ1-5,CASSRGTNQPQHF,TGTGCCAGCAGCCGCGGGACCAATCAGCCCCAGCATTTT
.,TRBV5-5,once,TRBJ1-4,CASSLGGTTNEKLFF,TGTGCCAGCAGCTTGGGGGGGACAACTAATGAAAAACTGTTTTTT
TRBD1,TRBV2,few,TRBJ2-5,CASTRGRGRQETQYF,TGTGCCAGCACCCGGGGCAGGGGGCGCCAAGAGACCCAGTACTTC
TRBD1,TRBV18,.,TRBJ2-1,CASSPRQGQRSYNEQFF,TGTGCCAGCTCACCCCGACAGGGGCAACGGTCCTACAATGAGCAGTTCTTC
.,TRBV24-1,many,TRBJ2-3,CATSDQGSAGDTQYF,TGTGCCACCAGTGACCAGGGGTCTGCTGGAGATACGCAGTATTTT
.,TRBV5-1,many,TRBJ2-1,CASSLGPSSHNEQFF,TGCGCCAGCAGCTTGGGTCCTAGCTCCCACAATGAGCAGTTCTTC
.,TRBV7-9,.,TRBJ1-2,CASSAPGLRDGYTF,TGTGCCAGCAGCGCCCCAGGGCTAAGGGATGGCTACACCTTC
.,TRBV6-2/TRBV6-3,few,TRBJ1-5,CASSPGGASPQPQHF,TGTGCCAGCAGCCCGGGGGGGGCGAGCCCTCAGCCCCAGCATTTT
TRBD1,TRBV18,.,TRBJ1-1,CASSPDRKNTEAFF,TGTGCCAGCTCACCGGACAGGAAGAACACTGAAGCTTTCTTT
.,TRBV5-6,few,TRBJ1-6,CASSPIDTRRISPLHF,TGTGCCAGCAGCCCCATAGACACGCGGAGGATCTCACCCCTCCACTTT
TRBD1,TRBV20-1,.,TRBJ1-1,CSSRQGGGSTEAFF,TGCAGTTCTAGGCAGGGGGGAGGGTCCACTGAAGCTTTCTTT
.,TRBV3-1,.,TRBJ1-4,CASSRESGVAEKLFF,TGTGCCAGCAGCCGAGAATCAGGGGTAGCTGAAAAACTGTTTTTT
.,TRBV4-2,.,TRBJ2-5,CASSQPVGDQKTQYF,TGTGCCAGCAGCCAACCCGTAGGGGATCAAAAGACCCAGTACTTC
TRBD2,TRBV4-2,many,TRBJ2-3,CASSQDPLASTSTDTQYF,TGTGCCAGCAGCCAAGATCCACTAGCGTCTACTAGCACAGATACGCAGTATTTT
.,TRBV3-1,few,TRBJ1-4,CASSQVLGEKLFF,TGTGCCAGCAGCCAAGTGTTGGGTGAAAAACTGTTTTTT
TRBD2,TRBV20-1,many,TRBJ2-1,CSARDASGRTQSFSYNEQFF,TGCAGTGCTAGAGACGCTAGCGGGAGGACCCAGAGCTTCTCCTACAATGAGCAGTTCTTC
.,TRBV27,.,TRBJ1-1,CARAGAHSNTEAFF,TGTGCGAGGGCAGGTGCCCACTCGAACACTGAAGCTTTCTTT
TRBD1,TRBV9,.,TRBJ2-7,CASSRQDRDYEQYF,TGTGCCAGCAGCCGACAAGACAGGGACTACGAGCAGTACTTC
TRBD2,TRBV6-5,.,TRBJ2-7,CASRTSNYEQYF,TGTGCCAGCAGGACTAGCAACTACGAGCAGTACTTC
.,TRBV4-1,few,TRBJ2-5,CASSQVGILAPQETQYF,TGCGCCAGCAGCCAAGTGGGGATCCTAGCCCCCCAAGAGACCCAGTACTTC
.,TRBV7-6,many,TRBJ2-7,CASSPGSYEQYF,TGTGCCAGCAGCCCAGGGTCGTACGAGCAGTACTTC
.,TRBV20-1,.,TRBJ2-7,CSASLTGDEQYF,TGCAGTGCTAGTTTAACGGGGGACGAGCAGTACTTC
TRBD1,TRBV18,few,TRBJ1-6,CASSPRGGGDSPLHF,TGTGCCAGCTCACCAAGAGGAGGGGGCGATTCACCCCTCCACTTT
.,TRBV7-6,few,TRBJ1-1,CASASGANTEAFF,TGTGCCAGCGCTTCGGGGGCGAACACTGAAGCTTTCTTT
.,TRBV4-1,.,TRBJ1-2,CASSVRQGNYGYTF,TGCGCCAGCAGCGTTCGCCAGGGTAACTATGGCTACACCTTC
TRBD2,TRBV2,.,TRBJ2-3,CASSSDSGSTDTQYF,TGTGCCAGCAGTTCGGATAGCGGGAGCACAGATACGCAGTATTTT
.,TRBV6-1,many,TRBJ2-3,CASRYDTQYF,TGTGCCAGCAGATATGATACGCAGTATTTT
.,TRBV19,few,TRBJ2-7,CASSMKGEQYF,TGTGCCAGTAGTATGAAGGGCGAGCAGTACTTC
.,TRBV12-5,.,TRBJ1-1,CASGSTGGNTEAFF,TGTGCTAGTGGTTCGACAGGTGGGAACACTGAAGCTTTCTTT
.,TRBV6-5,many,TRBJ2-2,CASSSRRAGGELFF,TGTGCCAGCAGTTCCAGGCGAGCGGGCGGGGAGCTGTTTTTT
.,TRBV3-1,few,TRBJ2-3,CASSRADVDTQYF,TGTGCCAGCAGCCGGGCTGACGTAGATACGCAGTATTTT
.,TRBV7-2,.,TRBJ2-3,CASSPAGVSTDTQYF,TGTGCCAGCAGCCCCGCAGGGGTAAGCACAGATACGCAGTATTTT
TRBD2,TRBV20-1,few,TRBJ2-7,CSARAAGGGSYEQYF,TGCAGTGCTAGAGCAGCGGGAGGCGGCTCCTACGAGCAGTACTTC
.,TRBV7-2,.,TRBJ2-3,CASSLGPASVSTDTQYF,TGTGCCAGCAGCTTAGGTCCGGCTAGCGTTAGCACAGATACGCAGTATTTT
TRBD1,TRBV5-5,.,TRBJ2-3,CASNRGDTQYF,TGTGCCAGCAACAGGGGAGATACGCAGTATTTT
.,TRBV4-1,.,TRBJ1-6,CASSQGAGYNSPLHF,TGCGCCAGCAGCCAAGGGGCAGGGTATAATTCACCCCTCCACTTT